This TCR beta chain was found in a study of blood T cell repertoires in COVID-19. At the level of the study: Sites in the United States, Italy and Spain provided acute and convalescent COVID-19 samples. PBMCs, B-cell-depleted T cells, or T cells provided the cDNA or gDNA that made up the material.

Methods used by the authors: It was from reference gene primer amplification that nucleated cell counts were estimated. Sequencing was performed with immunoSEQ multiplex PCR; in TCRdb, only in-frame clones are kept and a portion is missing. The DNA was the basis for D and trimming; V, J and clone size are from that table. The sample lists 470,000 or so clones; 85% to 90% were seen once. Trimming shortened V by 4 bases and J by 5 bases, and 11 bases separated the two germline ends. This CDR3 has 13 amino acids. The germline V gene has CDR1 MGHRA and CDR2 YSYEKL. The source is a woman aged 30 to 39 with acute or convalescent COVID-19. Material for sequencing was peripheral blood. The chain is built from TRBV4-1 and TRBJ2-5; D not certain. The CDR3 DNA reads as TGCGCCAGCAGCCCCCAGGCGTTTGAGACCCAGTACTTC. It translates to CASSPQAFETQYF.